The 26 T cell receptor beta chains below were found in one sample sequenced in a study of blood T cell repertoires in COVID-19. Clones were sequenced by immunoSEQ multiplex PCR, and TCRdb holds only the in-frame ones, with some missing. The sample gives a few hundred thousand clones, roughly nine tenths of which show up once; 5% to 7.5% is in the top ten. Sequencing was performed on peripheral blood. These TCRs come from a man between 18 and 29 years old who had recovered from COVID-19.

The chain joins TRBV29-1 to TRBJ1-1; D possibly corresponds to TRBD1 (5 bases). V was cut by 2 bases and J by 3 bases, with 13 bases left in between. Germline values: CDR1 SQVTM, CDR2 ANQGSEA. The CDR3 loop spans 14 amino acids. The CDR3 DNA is TGCAGCGTTGAAAAGGGGCGCCTGGACACTGAAGCTTTCTTT. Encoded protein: CSVEKGRLDTEAFF.

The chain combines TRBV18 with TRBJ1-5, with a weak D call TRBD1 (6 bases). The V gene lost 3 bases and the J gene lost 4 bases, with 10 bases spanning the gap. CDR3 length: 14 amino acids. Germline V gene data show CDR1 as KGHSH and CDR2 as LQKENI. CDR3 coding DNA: TGTGCCAGCTCACCCCGGGACACGAATCAGCCCCAGCATTTT. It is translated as CASSPRDTNQPQHF. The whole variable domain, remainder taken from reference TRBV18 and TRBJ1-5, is NAGVMQNPRHLVRRRGQEARLRCSPMKGHSHVYWYRQLPEEGLKFMVYLQKENIIDESGMPKERFSAEFPKEGPSILRIQQVVRGDSAAYFCASSPRDTNQPQHFGDGTRLSIL.

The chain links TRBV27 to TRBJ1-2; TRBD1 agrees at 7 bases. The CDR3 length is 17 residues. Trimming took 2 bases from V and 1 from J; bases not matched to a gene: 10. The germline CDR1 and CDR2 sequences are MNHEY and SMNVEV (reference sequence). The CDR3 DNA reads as TGTGCCAGCAGTTTACTGGGGACAGAACCATATAACTATGGCTACACCTTC. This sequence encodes CASSLLGTEPYNYGYTF.

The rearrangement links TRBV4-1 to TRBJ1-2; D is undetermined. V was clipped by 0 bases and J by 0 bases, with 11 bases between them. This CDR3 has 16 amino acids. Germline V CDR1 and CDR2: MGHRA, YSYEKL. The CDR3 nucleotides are TGCGCCAGCAGCCAAGATCAGGCAGCTTCTAACTATGGCTACACCTTC. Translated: CASSQDQAASNYGYTF.

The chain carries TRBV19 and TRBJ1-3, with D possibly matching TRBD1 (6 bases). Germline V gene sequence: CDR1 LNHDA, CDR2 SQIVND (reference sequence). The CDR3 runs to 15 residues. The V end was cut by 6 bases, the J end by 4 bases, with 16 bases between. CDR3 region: CASRGQGAPGNTIYF. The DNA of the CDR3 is TGTGCCAGTAGGGGACAAGGGGCACCCGGAAACACCATATATTTT. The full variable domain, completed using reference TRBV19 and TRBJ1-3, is DGGITQSPKYLFRKEGQNVTLSCEQNLNHDAMYWYRQDPGQGLRLIYYSQIVNDFQKGDIAEGYSVSREKKESFPLTVTSAQKNPTAFYLCASRGQGAPGNTIYFGEGSWLTVV.

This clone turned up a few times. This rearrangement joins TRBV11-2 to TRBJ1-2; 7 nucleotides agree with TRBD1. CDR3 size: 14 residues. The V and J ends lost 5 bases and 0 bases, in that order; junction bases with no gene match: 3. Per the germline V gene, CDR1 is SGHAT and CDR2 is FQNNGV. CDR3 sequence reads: CASSTQGTNYGYTF. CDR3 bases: TGTGCCAGCAGCACACAGGGGACTAACTATGGCTACACCTTC. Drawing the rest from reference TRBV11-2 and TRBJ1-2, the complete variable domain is EAGVAQSPRYKIIEKRQSVAFWCNPISGHATLYWYQQILGQGPKLLIQFQNNGVVDDSQLPKDRFSAERLKGVDSTLKIQPAKLEDSAVYLCASSTQGTNYGYTFGSGTRLTVV.

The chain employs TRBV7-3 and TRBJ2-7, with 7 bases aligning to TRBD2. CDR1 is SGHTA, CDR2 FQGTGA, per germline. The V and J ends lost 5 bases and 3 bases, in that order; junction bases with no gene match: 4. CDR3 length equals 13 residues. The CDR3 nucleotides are TGTGCCAGCAGCCAAACGGGGGGCTACGAGCAGTACTTC. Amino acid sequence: CASSQTGGYEQYF.

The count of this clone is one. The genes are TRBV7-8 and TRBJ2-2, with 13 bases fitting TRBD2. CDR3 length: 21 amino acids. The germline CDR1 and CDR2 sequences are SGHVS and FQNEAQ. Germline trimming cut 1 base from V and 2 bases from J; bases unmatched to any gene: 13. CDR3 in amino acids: CASSLVRQHTSGGANTGELFF. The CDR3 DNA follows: TGTGCCAGCAGCTTAGTTAGGCAGCATACTAGCGGGGGGGCCAACACCGGGGAGCTGTTTTTT.

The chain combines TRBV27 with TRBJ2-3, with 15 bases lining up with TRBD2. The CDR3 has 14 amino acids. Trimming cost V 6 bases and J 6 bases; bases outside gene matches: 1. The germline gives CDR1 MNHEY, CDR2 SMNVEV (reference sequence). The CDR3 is CASRGLAGGDTQYF. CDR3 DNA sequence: TGTGCCAGCAGAGGACTAGCGGGAGGGGATACGCAGTATTTT.

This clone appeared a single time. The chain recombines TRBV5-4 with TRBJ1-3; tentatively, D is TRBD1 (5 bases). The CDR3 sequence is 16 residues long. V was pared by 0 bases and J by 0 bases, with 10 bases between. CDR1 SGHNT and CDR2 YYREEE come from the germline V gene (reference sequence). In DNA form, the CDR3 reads TGTGCCAGCAGCTTGGGATATACAGGCTCTGGAAACACCATATATTTT. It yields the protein CASSLGYTGSGNTIYF.

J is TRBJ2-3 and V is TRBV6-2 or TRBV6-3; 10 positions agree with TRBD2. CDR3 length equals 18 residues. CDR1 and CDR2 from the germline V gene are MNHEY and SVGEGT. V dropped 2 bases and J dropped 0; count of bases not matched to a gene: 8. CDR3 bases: TGTGCCAGCAGTTACCCCGGACTAGCGGCTGCTAGCACAGATACGCAGTATTTT. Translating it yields CASSYPGLAAASTDTQYF.

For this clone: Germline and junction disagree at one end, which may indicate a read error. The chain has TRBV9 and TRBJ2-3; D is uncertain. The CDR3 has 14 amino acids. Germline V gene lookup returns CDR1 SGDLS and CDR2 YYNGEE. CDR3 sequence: CASSVTSNTDAQYF. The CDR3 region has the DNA TGTGCCAGCAGCGTGACAAGTAACACAGATGCGCAGTATTTT.

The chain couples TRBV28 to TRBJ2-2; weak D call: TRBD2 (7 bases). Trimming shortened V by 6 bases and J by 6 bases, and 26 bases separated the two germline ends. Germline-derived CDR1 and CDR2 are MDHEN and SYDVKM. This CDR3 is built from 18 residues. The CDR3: CASSSGGQGAARSGELFF. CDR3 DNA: TGTGCCAGCAGCTCCGGGGGGCAGGGAGCAGCCCGCTCCGGGGAGCTGTTTTTT.

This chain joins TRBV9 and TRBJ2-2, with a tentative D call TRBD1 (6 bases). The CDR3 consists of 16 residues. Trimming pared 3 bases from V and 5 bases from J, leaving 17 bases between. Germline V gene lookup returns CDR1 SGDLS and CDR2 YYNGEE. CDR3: CASSAGQPEVTGELFF. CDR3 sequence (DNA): TGTGCCAGCAGCGCCGGACAGCCCGAAGTTACCGGGGAGCTGTTTTTT. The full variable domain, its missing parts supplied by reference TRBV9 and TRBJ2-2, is DSGVTQTPKHLITATGQRVTLRCSPRSGDLSVYWYQQSLDQGLQFLIQYYNGEERAKGNILERFSAQQFPDLHSELNLSSLELGDSALYFCASSAGQPEVTGELFFGEGSRLTVL.

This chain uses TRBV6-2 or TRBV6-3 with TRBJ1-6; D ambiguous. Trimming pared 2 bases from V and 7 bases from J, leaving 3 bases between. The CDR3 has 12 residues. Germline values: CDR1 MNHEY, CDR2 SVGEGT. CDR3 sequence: CASSYQNSPLHF. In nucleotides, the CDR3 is TGTGCCAGCAGTTACCAGAATTCACCCCTCCACTTT.

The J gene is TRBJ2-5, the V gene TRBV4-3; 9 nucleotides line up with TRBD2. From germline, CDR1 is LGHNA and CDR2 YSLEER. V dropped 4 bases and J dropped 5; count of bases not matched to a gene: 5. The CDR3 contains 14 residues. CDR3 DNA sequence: TGCGCCAGCAGCCCTAGCGGGGTCGCGGAGACCCAGTACTTC. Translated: CASSPSGVAETQYF.

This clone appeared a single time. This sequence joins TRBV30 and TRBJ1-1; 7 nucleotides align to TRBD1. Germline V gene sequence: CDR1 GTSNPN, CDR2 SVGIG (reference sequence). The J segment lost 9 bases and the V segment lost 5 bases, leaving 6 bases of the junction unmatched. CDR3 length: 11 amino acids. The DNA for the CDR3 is TGTGCCTGGGACGGACAGGAACAAGCTTTCTTT. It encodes CAWDGQEQAFF.

The DNA for the CDR3 is TGTGCCATCAGTGGGAGGGCTACCCTGAGCTCCTACAATGAGCAGTTCTTC. This translates into CAISGRATLSSYNEQFF. V gene TRBV10-3 combines with J gene TRBJ2-1; D is perhaps TRBD2 (6 bases). The V gene's germline CDR1 is ENHRY and CDR2 SYGVKD. V shed 4 bases and J shed 0 bases, with 16 bases lying between them. There are 17 residues in the CDR3.

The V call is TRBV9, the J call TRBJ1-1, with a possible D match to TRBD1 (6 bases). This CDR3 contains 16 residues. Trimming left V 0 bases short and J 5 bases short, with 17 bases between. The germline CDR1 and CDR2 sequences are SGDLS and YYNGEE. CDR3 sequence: CASSVGGGGSRTEAFF. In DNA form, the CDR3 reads TGTGCCAGCAGCGTAGGAGGCGGGGGCAGTCGAACTGAAGCTTTCTTT.

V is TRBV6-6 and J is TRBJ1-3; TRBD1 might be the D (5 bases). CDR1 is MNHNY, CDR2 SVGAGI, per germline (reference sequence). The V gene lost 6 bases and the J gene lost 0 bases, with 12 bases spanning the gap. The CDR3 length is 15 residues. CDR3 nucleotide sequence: TGTGCCAGCAGGGATACAGGAGACTCTGGAAACACCATATATTTT. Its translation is CASRDTGDSGNTIYF.

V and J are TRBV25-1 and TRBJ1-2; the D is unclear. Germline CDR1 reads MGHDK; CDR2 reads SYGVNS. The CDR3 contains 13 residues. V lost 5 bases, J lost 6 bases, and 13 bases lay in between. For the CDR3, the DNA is TGTGCCAGCAGTCGACATGTCTCGGATGGCTACACCTTC. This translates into CASSRHVSDGYTF.

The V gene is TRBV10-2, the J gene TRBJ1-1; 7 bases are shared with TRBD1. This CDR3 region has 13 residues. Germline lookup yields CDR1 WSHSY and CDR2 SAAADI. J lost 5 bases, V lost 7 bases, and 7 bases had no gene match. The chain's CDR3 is CASNPGQRTEAFF. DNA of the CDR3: TGCGCCAGCAACCCGGGACAGCGAACTGAAGCTTTCTTT.

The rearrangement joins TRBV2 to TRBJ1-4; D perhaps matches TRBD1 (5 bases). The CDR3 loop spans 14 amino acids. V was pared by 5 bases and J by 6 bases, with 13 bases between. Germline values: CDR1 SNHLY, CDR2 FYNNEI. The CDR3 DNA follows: TGTGCCAGCAGTTTCCAGGGAGGGGATGAAAAACTGTTTTTT. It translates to CASSFQGGDEKLFF.

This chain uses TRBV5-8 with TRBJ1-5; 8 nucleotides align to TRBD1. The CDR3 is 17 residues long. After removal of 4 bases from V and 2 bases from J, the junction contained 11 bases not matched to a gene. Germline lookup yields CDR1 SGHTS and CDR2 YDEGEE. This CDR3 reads CASSSQNRTGRNQPQHF. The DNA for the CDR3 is TGTGCCAGCAGCAGCCAGAACCGGACAGGGCGCAATCAGCCCCAGCATTTT. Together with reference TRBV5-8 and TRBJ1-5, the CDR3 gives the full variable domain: EAGVTQSPTHLIKTRGQQATLRCSPISGHTSVYWYQQALGLGLQFLLWYDEGEERNRGNFPPRFSGRQFPNYSSELNVNALELEDSALYLCASSSQNRTGRNQPQHFGDGTRLSIL.

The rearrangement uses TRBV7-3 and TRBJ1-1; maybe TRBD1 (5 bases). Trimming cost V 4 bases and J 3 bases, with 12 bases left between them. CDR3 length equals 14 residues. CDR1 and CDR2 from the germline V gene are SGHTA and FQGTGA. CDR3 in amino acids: CASSSGLRDTEAFF. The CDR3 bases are TGTGCCAGCAGCTCGGGACTGAGGGACACTGAAGCTTTCTTT.

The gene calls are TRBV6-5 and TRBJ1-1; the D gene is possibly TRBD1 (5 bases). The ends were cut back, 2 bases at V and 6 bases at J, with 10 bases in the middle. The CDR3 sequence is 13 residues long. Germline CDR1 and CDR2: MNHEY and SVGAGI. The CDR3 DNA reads TGTGCCAGCAGTTACCAGGGAGGCGCTGAAGCTTTCTTT. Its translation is CASSYQGGAEAFF.